The present T cell receptor beta chain was sequenced within a study of T cells after yellow fever vaccination. Study information: With SMART-Seq v4 Ultra Low Input, the fractions containing low cell numbers were prepared. Study-level results: The secondary response was weaker, and its peak arrived faster, on day 5 versus 15. The study noted that FACS-sorted repertoires could contain abundant clonotypes contaminating from the bulk population.

With regard to this clonotype: Its antigen remains unidentified.

TCRdb reprocessed the 5' RACE reads with MiXCR, giving one entry per CDR3 protein. The sample records approximately 550,000 distinct CDR3 sequences, roughly 21% being singletons. The CDR3 sequence is 14 residues long. Unmatched junction bases numbered 9, after V lost 6 bases and J lost 5 bases. Germline loops: CDR1 DFQATT, CDR2 SNEGSKA (reference sequence). Sequencing used PBMCs, obtained 15 days after the yellow fever booster vaccination. The V gene is TRBV20-1, the J gene TRBJ2-5, with 10 positions matching TRBD2. This clonotype was sampled from a man aged 25-40 years who received the YFV17D yellow fever vaccine. The CDR3 nucleotides read TGCAGTGCATTAGCGGGAGGAGTGCGGGAGACCCAGTACTTC. This encodes CSALAGGVRETQYF.